This TCR beta chain emerged from a study of cytomegalovirus exposure and HLA in healthy donors (TCRdb year 2017). As for the study more broadly: According to an earlier analysis of 587 of the donors, 150 million to 200 million T cells yielded 100 million or so unique TCR beta sequences and about 300 Gb of sequence data. Every repertoire in the discovery cohort had been generated on one and the same sequencing platform. Alongside the repertoire data, information on donor age, sex, ethnicity and CMV serostatus was compiled. A handful of DR-DQ haplotypes were handled as single units for association and clustering because linkage in the cohort was strong. The study combined high-throughput TCR immunosequencing, statistical association of individual TCRs with disease status, and machine learning to predict cytomegalovirus infection status. In a later analysis, previously published TCR beta repertoires from 666 donors were re-analyzed and high-resolution HLA genotyping was added so that TCR occurrence patterns could be studied. Along with the approximately 700-subject first cohort, a separate validation cohort of roughly 110 different subjects was used. Both class I and class II loci were covered by HLA typing, at four-digit resolution. In the later analysis, no new phenotypic data were used to find candidate immune exposures; instead, reliance was placed on TCR beta sequences and their occurrence across donors. Using immunosequencing, the study profiled T cell repertoires from around 680 subjects and related those repertoires to cytomegalovirus serostatus. An early release covering roughly 600 HLA-typed donors comprised roughly 300 gigabases of sequencing data and around 80 million unique TCR sequences. The genetic ancestry cluster associated with self-reported Caucasian donors included 81% of the roughly 360 genotyped donors. An earlier analysis of about 620 of the donors applied high-throughput TCR beta sequencing to assess whether each TCR beta V gene segment acted as functional or pseudogenic. The study was designed to test whether signatures of past pathogen exposure could be identified by cataloging public T cell receptors. In a later genetic analysis, genome-wide SNP genotypes for about three fifths of the roughly 670 donors were used, and that subset was treated as a discovery cohort. Among 398 genotyped donors of the cohort, an average of approximately 240,000 unique TCR beta nucleotide sequences were sequenced per donor, roughly 20% of them non-productive. The number of donors typed differed by locus, with roughly 629-640 for A, B, C, DRB1 and DQB1, around 560 for DQA1, 606 for DPA1, and roughly 450 for DPB1. Overall results and qualifications from the work: A cluster of highly shared sequence variants was judged likely to be a technical artifact of the sequencing pipeline. For the cohort, immune exposure information was limited to CMV serostatus. Compared with the 666-donor mean, donors in an Asian-associated ancestry cluster had fewer N-insertions in productive TCRs, according to a later genetic analysis. In an earlier analysis of 450 to 750 of the donors, most TCR beta V segments appeared in productive rearrangements about 87% or about 30% of the time, broadly matching IMGT annotations. The classifier was reported to diagnose cytomegalovirus status with high specificity and sensitivity in both the original and validation cohorts. This cohort had only TCR beta chains sequenced, and the lack of alpha or paired-chain data limited which features could be detected. Strong co-occurrence of HLA alleles, especially DR and DQ, made assigning TCR associations to individual alleles difficult. Presence/absence analyses assumed roughly uniform sequencing depth across donors, an assumption that may not hold. Across donors, most TCR sequences were observed very rarely, whereas some public TCRs were present in many individuals. A later analysis found that HLA-associated TCR beta chains were more clonally expanded and had lower generation probabilities than equally common non-associated chains. A later analysis associated about 17,000 TCR beta sequences with specific HLA alleles at a false discovery rate of 0.05. A further reported finding was that TCR beta sequences accurately predicted the HLA-A and HLA-B alleles for most subjects in the first cohort. It was suggested by the authors that the approach could potentially be generalized to other disease states and immunological phenotypes. V-gene and J-gene trimming of TCR beta chains was associated with a missense DCLRE1C variant in a later genetic analysis, and the association was replicated in an independent cohort. In a later analysis, TCR association rates were found to vary across HLA loci, with the most associated TCRs seen for DRB1 alleles and the fewest for HLA-C alleles. In vitro tests confirmed that a few of the cytomegalovirus-associated TCR beta chains recognize cytomegalovirus antigens. Because counts were too low, some 17 rarely observed V segments, including chromosome 9 orphons, were excluded from the earlier analysis of 587 of the donors. Some IMGT-functional V segments, including TRBV6-2 and TRBV6-3, could not be told apart with the 87-base-pair reads, so those segments were excluded. Because HLA typing was unavailable for some donors at each locus, only the typed subset was used in association tests. The study listed approximately 160 TCR beta chains as associated with cytomegalovirus. According to a later analysis, most CMV-associated TCR beta chains appeared to be HLA-restricted, and the HLA associations seemed to be driven largely by CMV exposure. Correlated functional status among segregating V segments might reflect linkage disequilibrium, but an unknown experimental factor could not be ruled out. Several of the top co-occurrence clusters appeared to be linked to parvovirus B19, influenza, CMV and Epstein-Barr virus, according to a later analysis.

From the cysteine through the phenylalanine, the CDR3 covers 16 amino acids. Only the CDR3 portion is preserved as DNA: 48 bases, with reading frame beginning at the first base. V was cut back by 5 bases and J by 1 base, leaving a gap of 17 bases between them. CDR1 and CDR2 were assigned from the germline V gene as SGHVS and FQNEAQ. The library was generated by the immunoSEQ multiplex PCR assay. For the multiplex PCR, a mixture combining 60 forward primers for TCR Vbeta segments and 13 reverse primers for TCR Jbeta segments was used. The CDR3 region of rearranged TCR beta genes was amplified from genomic DNA by a multiplex PCR assay. Amplified TCR beta libraries were sequenced as 87-base-pair reads on the Illumina HiSeq System. The source study handled its data this way. A later analysis counted some 74 million unique TCR beta chains across the 550 to 800 repertoires, and around 9.9 million of these chains were shared by at least two donors. A nearest-neighbor algorithm error-corrected the raw reads and collapsed the reads into unique sequences, merging closely related sequences to remove PCR and sequencing errors. V, D and J gene segments were assigned by aligning CDR3 sequences to IMGT reference sequences. For a sequence to be retained, a match of at least six nucleotides was required to both a V gene segment and a J gene segment. Rearrangements were called productive when the CDR3 lacked stop codons and stayed in frame with V and J; all others were non-productive. CDR3 was defined by IMGT convention, running from the second conserved V-encoded cysteine to the conserved J-encoded phenylalanine. In an earlier analysis of around 600 of the donors, sequences lacking an unambiguous match to a single V gene segment were excluded. An earlier analysis of 587 of the donors classified V segments as functional when productive rearrangements were above 56.7% and as segregating when the standard deviation between donors was above 5%. A statistical classification framework was developed to diagnose cytomegalovirus status using the catalog of TCR beta chain sequences. A later analysis assigned V and J genes by comparing TCR nucleotide sequences with IMGT/GENE-DB human TR gene sequences. A later analysis assigned CDR3 sequences and most-parsimonious VDJ recombination scenarios with the TCRdist pipeline. In a later analysis, every TCR beta chain was defined by the combination of its CDR3 amino acid sequence and its V-gene family, and reads without a unique V-gene family were dropped. A later analysis removed roughly 590 highly shared, low-generation-probability nucleotide sequences to deal with suspected cross-contamination and a sequencing artifact. In a later analysis, a clonal expansion index was calculated for each public chain from normalized within-repertoire ranks of inferred template counts. A later analysis computed generation probabilities with a VDJ recombination model fitted to out-of-frame rearrangements, and checked the results against IGoR. Hypergeometric tests were used in a later analysis to score TCR-TCR, TCR-HLA and TCR-CMV co-occurrence, with a repertoire-size bias correction applied to the TCR pairs. To estimate false discovery rates, a later analysis permuted the HLA or CMV assignments 20 times. In a later analysis, co-occurring TCRs were grouped using DBSCAN, with TCRdist sequence similarity added in when clustering inside HLA-allele-positive subsets. Co-occurrence clustering excluded repertoires with fewer than 30,000 or more than 120,000 public chains, plus five with anomalous nucleotide sharing. The table comes from immuneACCESS by way of TCRdb, which keeps in-frame sequences with V and J called. Part of the clones is missing from these tables; in studies checked, under half for an unresolved V gene and the rest for unknown reasons. For V, J and clone size, that table is used; D and trimming come from the DNA. The sample table holds fewer than 200,000 clones, of which roughly 80% were seen once. Roughly 2% of the sample belongs to the ten largest clones.

In total, over 600 healthy bone marrow donors made up the cohort. All cohort members were sampled while nominally healthy, although unrecorded immune exposures were likely present. Of the 610 or so cohort members, 250 to 300 had positive CMV serostatus and approximately 360 had negative CMV serostatus, and CMV serostatus was not recorded for the donor. A peripheral blood sample was provided by each donor, and peripheral blood mononuclear cells were used for TCR beta sequencing. The Qiagen DNeasy Blood Extraction Kit was used to extract genomic DNA from the blood cell samples. Points on this clone: Its antigen specificity is not known. Base-call qualities are not available, and no considerably larger clone is one nucleotide away.

This chain joins TRBV7-8 to TRBJ1-2; the D gene cannot be resolved reliably. The material sequenced was PBMCs. This receptor was taken from a human donor in good health. The CDR3 amino acid sequence is: CASSRSSTAINYGYTF. The nucleotides read TGTGCCAGCAGCAGATCGTCCACTGCCATTAACTATGGCTACACCTTC.